These T cell receptor beta chains were read from a single sample in a study of CXCR3-negative and CXCR3-positive naive CD8 T cells. TCRdb reprocessed the 5' RACE reads and stores each CDR3 protein as one record, lacking DNA. Listed are approximately 100,000 distinct CDR3 sequences; roughly 0.4% falls within the top ten. The specimen was naive CXCR3+ CD8+ T cells from blood. The receptors stem from a human donor in good health. Some clones in this sample may be carry-over from other donors' samples. Each CDR3 is given with its conserved first and last residue.

>TRBV20-1|TRBJ1-5
CSARDQTGEGSNQPQHF
>TRBV29-1|TRBJ2-3
CSVGAGGTDTQYF
>TRBV25-1|TRBJ2-1
CASSDHFGTGRYNEQFF
>TRBV7-3|TRBJ2-1
CASSRTPPGQDFNEQFF
>TRBV29-1|TRBJ2-3
CSVTGWATDTQYF
>TRBV4-3|TRBJ1-5
CASSQAEGQPQHF
>TRBV12-3/TRBV12-4|TRBJ2-5
CASSLRDRAQETQYF
>TRBV2|TRBJ1-1
CATPRTARPMNTEAFF
>TRBV15|TRBJ1-6
CATSRDRSVYSPLHF
>TRBV5-1|TRBJ2-7
CASSPLAGGTYEQYF
>TRBV27|TRBJ2-1
CASSSGLADYNEQFF
>TRBV12-3/TRBV12-4|TRBJ2-2
CASSWTGYGTGELFF
>TRBV15|TRBJ2-1
CATSRVADSYNEQFF
>TRBV2|TRBJ2-7
CASSEIGDSSYEQYF
>TRBV28|TRBJ2-2
CASSFRVAGGQELFF
>TRBV5-1|TRBJ2-7
CASRVLTGPEQYF
>TRBV2|TRBJ2-3
CASSEGQGEDTQYF
>TRBV7-9|TRBJ2-4
CASSSLQGELNIQYF
>TRBV5-6|TRBJ2-1
CASSRGLAEYNEQFF
>TRBV29-1|TRBJ2-7
CSVELRGLDGFSEQYF
>TRBV4-1|TRBJ2-6
CASSQDPPSGVSGANVLTF
>TRBV19|TRBJ1-1
CASRLGGLNTEAFF
>TRBV7-3|TRBJ2-3
CASSDDTDTQYF
>TRBV11-2|TRBJ2-7
CASSLNGASYEQYF
>TRBV5-1|TRBJ2-1
CASSLVHGDEQFF
>TRBV29-1|TRBJ2-1
CSVEGTSGGAYNEQFF
>TRBV5-1|TRBJ2-7
CASSNGGRAGDEQYF
>TRBV7-6|TRBJ2-1
CASSLFSGGNSNEQFF
>TRBV13|TRBJ2-1
CASSSTTGGEQFF
>TRBV12-3/TRBV12-4|TRBJ1-2
CASSIGLGQGYTF
>TRBV7-9|TRBJ2-1
CASSLGRYSARGANEQFF
>TRBV7-9|TRBJ2-7
CASSRQGLPNDEQYF
>TRBV6-2/TRBV6-3|TRBJ2-1
CASVQGLNNEQFF
>TRBV12-3/TRBV12-4|TRBJ2-5
CASSFEGRETQYF
>TRBV9|TRBJ1-6
CASSATAQVDNSPLHF
>TRBV10-1|TRBJ2-7
CASSAWGGASEQYF
>TRBV6-5|TRBJ2-2
CASSYSTGTGTGELFF
>TRBV7-3|TRBJ2-5
CASSSTGGQETQYF
>TRBV29-1|TRBJ1-3
CSVTGSGNTIYF
>TRBV6-2/TRBV6-3|TRBJ1-1
CASSLGGRTEAFF
>TRBV20-1|TRBJ2-7
CSARAWSSYEQYF